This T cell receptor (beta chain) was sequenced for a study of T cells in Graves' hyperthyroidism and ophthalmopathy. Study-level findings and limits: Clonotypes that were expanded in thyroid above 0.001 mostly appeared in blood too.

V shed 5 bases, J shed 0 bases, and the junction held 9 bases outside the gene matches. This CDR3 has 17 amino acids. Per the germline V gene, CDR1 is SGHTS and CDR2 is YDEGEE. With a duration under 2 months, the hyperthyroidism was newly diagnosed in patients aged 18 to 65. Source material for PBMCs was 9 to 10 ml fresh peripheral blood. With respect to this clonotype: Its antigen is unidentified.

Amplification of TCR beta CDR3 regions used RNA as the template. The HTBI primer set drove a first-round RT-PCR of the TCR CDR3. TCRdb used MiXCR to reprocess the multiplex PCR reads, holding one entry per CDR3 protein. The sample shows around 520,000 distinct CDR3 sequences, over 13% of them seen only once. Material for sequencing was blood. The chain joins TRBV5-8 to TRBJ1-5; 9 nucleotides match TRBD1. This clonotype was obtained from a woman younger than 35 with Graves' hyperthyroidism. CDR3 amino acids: CASRVGQGIYSNQPQHF. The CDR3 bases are TGTGCCAGCAGGGTGGGACAGGGCATCTATAGCAATCAGCCCCAGCATTTT.